This T cell receptor (beta chain) was found in a study of T cells in Graves' hyperthyroidism and ophthalmopathy. This clonotype was counted many times. PBMCs were obtained from approximately 10 ml fresh peripheral blood. The CDR3 sequence is 13 residues long. V was pared by 6 bases and J by 4 bases, with 2 bases of the junction left unmatched. Germline V CDR1 and CDR2: SNHLY, FYNNEI. TCR beta CDR3 sequences were amplified from RNA transcripts. In the first-round RT-PCR of the TCR CDR3, the HTBI primer set was used. TCRdb re-derived calls from the multiplex PCR reads in MiXCR, one entry per CDR3 protein. The sample consists of about 350,000 distinct CDR3 sequences, 15% to 20% of them appearing once.

Specimen: blood. This chain uses TRBV2 with TRBJ1-2; 10 bases align to TRBD1. The TCR sequence derives from a middle-aged woman with Graves' ophthalmopathy. The CDR3, as DNA: TGTGCCAGCAGGACAGGGGGCAGCTATGGCTACACCTTC. Translation: CASRTGGSYGYTF.